Included here is one T cell receptor beta chain sequence, with context. The germline V gene has CDR1 SGHRS and CDR2 YFSETQ. V trimming: 4 bases; J trimming: 2 bases; junction bases outside the gene matches: 5. The CDR3 contains 15 residues. This specimen comes from a study of control samples from healthy donors and cancer patients. The protocol was immunoSEQ multiplex PCR, while the TCRdb copy is restricted to in-frame clones and leaves out a portion. The repertoire includes about 140,000 clones, about 88% of them detected once, and 8.5% to 9.5% sits in the top ten. Sequenced material: blood. The TCR comes from a woman aged 25 to 39 in good health. The chain combines TRBV5-1 with TRBJ2-5; TRBD1 aligns across 10 bases. This chain's CDR3 is CASSLPGQGQETQYF. DNA of the CDR3: TGCGCCAGCAGCCTTCCGGGACAGGGGCAAGAGACCCAGTACTTC.